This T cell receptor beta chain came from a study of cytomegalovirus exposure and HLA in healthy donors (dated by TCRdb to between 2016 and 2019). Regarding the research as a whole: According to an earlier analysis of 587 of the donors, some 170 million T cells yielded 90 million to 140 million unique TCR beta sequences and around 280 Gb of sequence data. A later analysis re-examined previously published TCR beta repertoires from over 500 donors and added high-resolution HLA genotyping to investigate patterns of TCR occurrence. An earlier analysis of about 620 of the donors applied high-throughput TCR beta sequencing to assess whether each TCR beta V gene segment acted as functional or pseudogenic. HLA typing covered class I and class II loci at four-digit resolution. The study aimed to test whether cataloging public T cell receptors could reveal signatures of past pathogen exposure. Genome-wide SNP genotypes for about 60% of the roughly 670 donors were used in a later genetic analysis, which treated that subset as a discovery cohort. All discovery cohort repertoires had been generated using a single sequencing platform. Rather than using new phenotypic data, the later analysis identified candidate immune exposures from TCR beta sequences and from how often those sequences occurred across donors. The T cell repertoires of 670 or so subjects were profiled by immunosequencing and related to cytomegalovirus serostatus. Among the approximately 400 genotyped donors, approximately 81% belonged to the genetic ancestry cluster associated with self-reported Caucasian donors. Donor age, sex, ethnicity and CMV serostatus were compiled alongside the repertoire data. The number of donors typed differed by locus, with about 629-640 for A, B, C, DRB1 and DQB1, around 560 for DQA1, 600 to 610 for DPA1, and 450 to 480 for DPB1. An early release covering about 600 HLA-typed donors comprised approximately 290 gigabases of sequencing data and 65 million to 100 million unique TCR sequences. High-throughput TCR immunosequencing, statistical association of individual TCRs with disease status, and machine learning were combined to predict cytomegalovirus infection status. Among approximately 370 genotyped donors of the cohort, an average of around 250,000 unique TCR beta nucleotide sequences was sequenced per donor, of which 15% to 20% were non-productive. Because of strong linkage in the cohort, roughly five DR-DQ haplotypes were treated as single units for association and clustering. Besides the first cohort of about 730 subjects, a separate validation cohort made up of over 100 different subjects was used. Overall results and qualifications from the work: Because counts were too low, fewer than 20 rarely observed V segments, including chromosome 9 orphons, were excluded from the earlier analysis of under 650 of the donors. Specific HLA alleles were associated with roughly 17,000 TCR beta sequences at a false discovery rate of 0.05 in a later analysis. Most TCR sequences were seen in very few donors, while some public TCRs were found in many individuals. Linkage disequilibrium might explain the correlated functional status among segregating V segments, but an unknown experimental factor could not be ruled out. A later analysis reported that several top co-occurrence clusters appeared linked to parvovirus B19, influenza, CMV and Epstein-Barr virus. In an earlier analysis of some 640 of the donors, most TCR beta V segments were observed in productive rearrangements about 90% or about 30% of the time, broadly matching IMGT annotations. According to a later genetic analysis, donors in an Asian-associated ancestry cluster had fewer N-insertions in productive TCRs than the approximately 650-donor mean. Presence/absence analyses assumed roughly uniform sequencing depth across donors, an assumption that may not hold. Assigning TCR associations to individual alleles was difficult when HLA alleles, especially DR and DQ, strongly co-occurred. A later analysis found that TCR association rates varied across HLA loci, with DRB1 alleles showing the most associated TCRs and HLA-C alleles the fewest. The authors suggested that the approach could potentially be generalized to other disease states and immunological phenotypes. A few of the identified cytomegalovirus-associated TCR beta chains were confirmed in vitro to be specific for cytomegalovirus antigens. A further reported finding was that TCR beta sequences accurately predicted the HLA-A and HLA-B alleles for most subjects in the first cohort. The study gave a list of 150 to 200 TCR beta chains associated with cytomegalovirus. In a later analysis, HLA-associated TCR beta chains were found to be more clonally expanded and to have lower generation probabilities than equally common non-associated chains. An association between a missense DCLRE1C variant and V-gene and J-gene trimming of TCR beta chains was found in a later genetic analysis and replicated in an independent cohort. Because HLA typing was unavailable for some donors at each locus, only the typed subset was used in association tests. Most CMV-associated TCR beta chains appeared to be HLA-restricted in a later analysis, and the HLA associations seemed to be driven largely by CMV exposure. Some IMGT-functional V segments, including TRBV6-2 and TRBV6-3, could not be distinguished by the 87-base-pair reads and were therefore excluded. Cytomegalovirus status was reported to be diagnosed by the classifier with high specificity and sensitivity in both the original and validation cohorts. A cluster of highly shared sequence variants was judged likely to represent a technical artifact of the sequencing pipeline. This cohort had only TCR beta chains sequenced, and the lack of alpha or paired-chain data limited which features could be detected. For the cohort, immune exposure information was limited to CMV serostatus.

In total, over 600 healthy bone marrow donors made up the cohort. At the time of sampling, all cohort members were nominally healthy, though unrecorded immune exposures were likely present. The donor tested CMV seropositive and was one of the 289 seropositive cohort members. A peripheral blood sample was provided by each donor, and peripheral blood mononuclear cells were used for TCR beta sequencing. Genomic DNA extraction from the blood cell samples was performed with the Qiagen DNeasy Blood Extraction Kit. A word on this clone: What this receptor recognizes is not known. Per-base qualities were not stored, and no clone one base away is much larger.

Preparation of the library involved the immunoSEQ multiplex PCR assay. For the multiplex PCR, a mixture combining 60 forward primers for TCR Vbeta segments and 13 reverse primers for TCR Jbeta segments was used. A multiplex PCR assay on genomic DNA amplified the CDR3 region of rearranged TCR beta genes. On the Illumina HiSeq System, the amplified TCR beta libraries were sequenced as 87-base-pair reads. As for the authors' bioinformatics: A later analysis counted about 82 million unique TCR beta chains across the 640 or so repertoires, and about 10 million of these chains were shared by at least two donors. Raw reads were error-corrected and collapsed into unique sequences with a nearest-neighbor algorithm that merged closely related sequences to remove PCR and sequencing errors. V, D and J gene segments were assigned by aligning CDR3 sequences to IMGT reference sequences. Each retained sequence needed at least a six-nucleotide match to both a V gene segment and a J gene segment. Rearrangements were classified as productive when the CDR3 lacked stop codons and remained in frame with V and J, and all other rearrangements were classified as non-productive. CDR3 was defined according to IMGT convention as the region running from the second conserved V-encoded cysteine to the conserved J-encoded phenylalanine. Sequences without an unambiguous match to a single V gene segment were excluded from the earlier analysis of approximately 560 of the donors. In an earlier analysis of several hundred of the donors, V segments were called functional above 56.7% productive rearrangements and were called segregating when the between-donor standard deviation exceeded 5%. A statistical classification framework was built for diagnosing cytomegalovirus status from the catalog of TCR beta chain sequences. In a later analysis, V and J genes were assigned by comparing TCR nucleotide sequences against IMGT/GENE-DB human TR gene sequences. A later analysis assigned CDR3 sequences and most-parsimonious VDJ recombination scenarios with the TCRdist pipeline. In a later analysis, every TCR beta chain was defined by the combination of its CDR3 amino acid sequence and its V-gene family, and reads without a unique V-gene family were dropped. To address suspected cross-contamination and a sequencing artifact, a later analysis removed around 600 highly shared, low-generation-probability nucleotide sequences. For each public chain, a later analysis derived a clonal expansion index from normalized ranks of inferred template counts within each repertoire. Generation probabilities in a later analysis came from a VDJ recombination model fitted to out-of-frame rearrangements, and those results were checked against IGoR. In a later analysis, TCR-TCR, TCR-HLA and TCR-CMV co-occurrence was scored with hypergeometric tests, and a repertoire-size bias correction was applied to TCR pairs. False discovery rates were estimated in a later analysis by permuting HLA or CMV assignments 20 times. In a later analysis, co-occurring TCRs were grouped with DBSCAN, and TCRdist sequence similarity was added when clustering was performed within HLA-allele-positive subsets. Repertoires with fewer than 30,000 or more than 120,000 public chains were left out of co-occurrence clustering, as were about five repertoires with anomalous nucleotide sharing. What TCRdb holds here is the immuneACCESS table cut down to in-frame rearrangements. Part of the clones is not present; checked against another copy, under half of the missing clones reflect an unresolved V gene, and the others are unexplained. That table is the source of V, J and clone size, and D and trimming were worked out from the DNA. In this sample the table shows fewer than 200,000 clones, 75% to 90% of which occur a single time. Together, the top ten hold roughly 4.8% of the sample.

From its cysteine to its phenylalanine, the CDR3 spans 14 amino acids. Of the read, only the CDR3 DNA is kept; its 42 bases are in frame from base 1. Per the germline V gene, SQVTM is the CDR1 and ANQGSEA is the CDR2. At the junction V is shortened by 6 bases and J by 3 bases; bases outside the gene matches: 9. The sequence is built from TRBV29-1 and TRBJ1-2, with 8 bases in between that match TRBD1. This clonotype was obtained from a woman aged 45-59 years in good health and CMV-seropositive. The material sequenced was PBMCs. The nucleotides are TGCAGCGTCGATAAGACAGGGGTGGACTATGGCTACACCTTC. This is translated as CSVDKTGVDYGYTF.